This T cell receptor beta chain was captured in a study of blood T cell repertoires in COVID-19. V was pared by 4 bases and J by 4 bases, with 10 bases of the junction left unmatched. Looked up from germline, CDR1 is SGHTS and CDR2 is YDEGEE. This CDR3 comprises 17 residues. In the original analysis: Amplification from reference gene primers served as the basis for estimated nucleated cell counts. Profiling relied on immunoSEQ multiplex PCR, and the TCRdb table lists in-frame clones only, not all of them. V and J calls and clone size are given by that table; D and trimming were obtained from the DNA. Among some 200,000 clones listed, 84% were seen once.

V and J are TRBV5-8 and TRBJ1-5; 11 positions agree with TRBD1. The sequence came from a woman aged 65 to 85 with COVID-19, enrolled during active disease. The sequenced sample consisted of peripheral blood. The CDR3 nucleotides are TGTGCCAGCAGCACTCGGGAGGGGACAGGGGGGAATCAGCCCCAGCATTTT. Amino acids: CASSTREGTGGNQPQHF.